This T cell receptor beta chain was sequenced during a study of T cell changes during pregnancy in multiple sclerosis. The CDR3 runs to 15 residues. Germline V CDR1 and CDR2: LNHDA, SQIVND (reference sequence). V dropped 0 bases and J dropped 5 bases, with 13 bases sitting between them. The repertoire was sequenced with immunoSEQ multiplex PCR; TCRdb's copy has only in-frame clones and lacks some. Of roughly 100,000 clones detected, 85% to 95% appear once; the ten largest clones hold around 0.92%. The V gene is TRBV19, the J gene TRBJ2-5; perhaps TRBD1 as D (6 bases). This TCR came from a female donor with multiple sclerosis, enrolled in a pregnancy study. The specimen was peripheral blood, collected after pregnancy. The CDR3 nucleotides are TGTGCCAGTAGTATAGAGGGGGCTAGTGTGGAGACCCAGTACTTC. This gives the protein CASSIEGASVETQYF.